The 19 T cell receptor beta chains in this list originate from one sample, sequenced in a study of blood T cells in healthy people across ages. For the second PCR, which ran for about 6 to 12 cycles, a sample-barcoded 5' primer and a J-beta primer mix were used. TCRdb analysed the 5' RACE reads with MiXCR anew, one entry per CDR3 protein. The data show nearly 800,000 distinct CDR3 sequences, about 56% seen once. The specimen was blood. The receptors come from a man in his forties in good health.

The V call is TRBV6-2 or TRBV6-3, the J call TRBJ2-7; possibly TRBD1 or TRBD2 for D (5 bases each). CDR1 and CDR2 (germline): MNHEY, SVGEGT. The ends were cut back, 2 bases at V and 6 bases at J, with 17 bases in the middle. This CDR3 has 15 amino acids. CDR3 residues: CASSYLGERTREQYF. Written as DNA, the CDR3 is TGTGCCAGCAGTTACCTGGGGGAGAGGACGCGCGAGCAGTACTTC.

This clonotype was counted a few times. The rearrangement uses TRBV3-1 and TRBJ2-3, with D perhaps TRBD1 (5 bases). The CDR3 contains 15 residues. The V end was cut by 5 bases, the J end by 0 bases, with 12 bases between. Per the germline V gene, CDR1 is LGHDT and CDR2 is YNNKEL (reference sequence). The CDR3 DNA reads as TGTGCCAGCAGCGTACAGGATTTGAGCACAGATACGCAGTATTTT. Its translation: CASSVQDLSTDTQYF.

In its sample, this clonotype was seen a few times. J is TRBJ2-3 and V is TRBV28; TRBD2 matches 14 bases. After removal of 4 bases from V and 4 bases from J, the junction contained 4 bases not matched to a gene. Germline V CDR1 and CDR2: MDHEN, SYDVKM. The CDR3 spans 16 residues. CDR3 amino acids: CASSSATSGGADTQYF. In nucleotides, the CDR3 is TGTGCCAGCAGTTCTGCGACTAGCGGGGGGGCAGATACGCAGTATTTT.

This sequence joins TRBV3-1 and TRBJ2-1; D unclear. The germline V gene encodes CDR1 LGHDT and CDR2 YNNKEL (reference sequence). Trimming took off 3 bases at V and 7 bases at J, with 7 bases between the two ends. This CDR3 comprises 12 residues. The CDR3 DNA is TGTGCCAGCAGCCATCTGGAGAATGAGCAGTTCTTC. Amino acid sequence: CASSHLENEQFF.

V usage is TRBV7-9 and J usage is TRBJ1-5; D is ambiguous. V lost 0 bases, J lost 3 bases, and 12 bases lay in between. This CDR3 has 16 amino acids. Per germline, CDR1 SEHNR and CDR2 FQNEAQ (reference sequence). The CDR3 region has the DNA TGTGCCAGCAGCTTAGCGCTTTCGGGGATCAATCAGCCCCAGCATTTT. It yields the protein CASSLALSGINQPQHF.

This chain joins TRBV29-1 and TRBJ2-1; the match to TRBD2 covers 8 bases. CDR1 and CDR2 (germline): SQVTM, ANQGSEA. The V and J ends lost 7 bases and 2 bases, in that order; junction bases with no gene match: 4. This CDR3 contains 13 residues. The CDR3 loop is CSAGGGPYNEQFF. The DNA of the CDR3 is TGCAGCGCCGGGGGGGGCCCCTACAATGAGCAGTTCTTC.

The CDR3 is CASSLELGRNTEAFF. Here the CDR3 DNA reads TGTGCCAGCAGCTTGGAATTGGGACGGAACACTGAAGCTTTCTTT. The chain carries TRBV5-6 and TRBJ1-1, with a tentative D call TRBD1 (5 bases). With 0 bases removed from V and 1 base from J, the gap between germline ends came to 10 bases. CDR1 is SGHDT and CDR2 is YYEEEE in the germline V gene. The CDR3 length is 15 residues. The full variable domain, rest sourced from reference TRBV5-6 and TRBJ1-1, is DAGVTQSPTHLIKTRGQQVTLRCSPKSGHDTVSWYQQALGQGPQFIFQYYEEEERQRGNFPDRFSGHQFPNYSSELNVNALLLGDSALYLCASSLELGRNTEAFFGQGTRLTVV.

The CDR3 region is CASSITGVATQYF. The CDR3 DNA follows: TGTGCCAGCAGTATCACAGGGGTGGCGACCCAGTACTTC. The chain uses TRBV27 and TRBJ2-5, with 7 bases matching TRBD1. Germline-derived CDR1 and CDR2 are MNHEY and SMNVEV (reference sequence). CDR3 length: 13 residues. Trimming cost V 5 bases and J 7 bases; bases outside gene matches: 7.

The chain is built from TRBV6-4 and TRBJ2-1; 7 positions agree with TRBD2. This CDR3 comprises 15 residues. The ends lost 3 bases at V and 8 bases at J; junction bases unmatched: 10. Germline values: CDR1 MRHNA, CDR2 SNTAGT. CDR3 protein: CASSEGLGFGDEQFF. CDR3 bases: TGTGCCAGCAGTGAAGGACTAGGGTTTGGCGATGAGCAGTTCTTC.

V usage is TRBV20-1 and J usage is TRBJ2-7; 8 bases line up with TRBD1. Per germline, CDR1 DFQATT and CDR2 SNEGSKA (reference sequence). V trimming: 6 bases; J trimming: 0 bases; junction bases outside the gene matches: 7. The CDR3 sequence is 14 residues long. The CDR3 loop reads CSAAGGPGSYEQYF. The CDR3 DNA reads TGCAGTGCAGCAGGGGGCCCTGGCTCCTACGAGCAGTACTTC.

This clonotype is a singleton in its sample. This chain connects TRBV20-1 to TRBJ2-7; D is perhaps TRBD2 (6 bases). CDR1 is DFQATT, CDR2 SNEGSKA, per germline (reference sequence). CDR3 length equals 16 residues. V gave up 3 bases and J gave up 1 base, with 19 bases separating them. As DNA, the CDR3 is TGCAGTGCTAGCACCCGCCGGGGGTTATCTTCCTACGAGCAGTACTTC. Residues: CSASTRRGLSSYEQYF.

This clonotype was counted between two and nine times. This sequence joins TRBV28 and TRBJ2-3, with TRBD1 as a possible D gene (5 bases). The CDR3 totals 15 residues. Trimming left V 5 bases short and J 2 bases short, with 14 bases between. Germline CDR1 is MDHEN and CDR2 is SYDVKM. In DNA form, the CDR3 reads TGTGCCAGCAGTCTGGGGCAGGGATACACAGATACGCAGTATTTT. It specifies CASSLGQGYTDTQYF.

The CDR3: CASSESQGGNYWVSYEQYF. The CDR3 bases are TGTGCCAGCAGTGAATCGCAGGGTGGTAACTACTGGGTAAGCTACGAGCAGTACTTC. V gene TRBV25-1 combines with J gene TRBJ2-5; maybe TRBD1 (5 bases). The J call is in doubt because the DNA end fits TRBJ2-7 better. CDR3 length: 19 residues. Looked up from germline, CDR1 is MGHDK and CDR2 is SYGVNS.

Notes on this clonotype: A much larger clone differs from this one at a single base, so this may be a read error. The chain has TRBV27 and TRBJ2-5; the D is unclear. CDR3 length equals 13 residues. The germline V gene has CDR1 MNHEY and CDR2 SMNVEV (reference sequence). Trimming took off 3 bases at V and 1 base at J, with 6 bases between the two ends. CDR3 loop: CASSFRIQETQYF. CDR3 sequence (DNA): TGTGCCAGCAGTTTTCGGATCCAAGAGACCCAGTACTTC.

The chain links TRBV5-6 to TRBJ1-2; the D gene is possibly TRBD1 (6 bases). Germline values: CDR1 SGHDT, CDR2 YYEEEE. The V gene lost 3 bases and the J gene lost 3 bases, with 12 bases spanning the gap. CDR3 length: 14 residues. CDR3: CASSSYREDYGYTF. The CDR3 nucleotides are TGTGCCAGCAGCTCGTACAGGGAAGACTATGGCTACACCTTC.

The chain links TRBV20-1 to TRBJ1-2; 7 bases line up with TRBD1. There are 18 residues in the CDR3. Germline assignment: CDR1 DFQATT and CDR2 SNEGSKA (reference sequence). J gave up 4 bases and V 0 bases, and 17 bases lay outside the gene matches. In DNA, the CDR3 is TGCAGTGCTAGAGATGGCGGGGGCAGGGGGATCCTTGGCTATGGCTACACCTTC. It encodes CSARDGGGRGILGYGYTF.

The V and J genes are TRBV28 and TRBJ1-4; weak D call: TRBD1 (5 bases). Per the germline V gene, CDR1 is MDHEN and CDR2 is SYDVKM. This CDR3 spans 15 amino acids. V was pared by 1 base and J by 6 bases, with 12 bases between. The CDR3 nucleotides are TGTGCCAGCAGTTTATCTGTTTGGGGGGATGAAAAACTGTTTTTT. Amino acid sequence: CASSLSVWGDEKLFF. The full variable domain, in which reference TRBV28 and TRBJ1-4 provide the parts outside the CDR3, is DVKVTQSSRYLVKRTGEKVFLECVQDMDHENMFWYRQDPGLGLRLIYFSYDVKMKEKGDIPEGYSVSREKKERFSLILESASTNQTSMYLCASSLSVWGDEKLFFGSGTQLSVL.

The rearrangement links TRBV28 to TRBJ2-7; tentative D call: TRBD2 (5 bases). The CDR3 covers 14 residues. Germline V lookup: CDR1 MDHEN, CDR2 SYDVKM. Deletions cut 5 bases from V and 7 bases from J, with 18 bases between. The CDR3 region has the DNA TGTGCCAGCAGTAAGGCCCCTTACGGGAATGAGCAGTACTTC. Amino acid sequence: CASSKAPYGNEQYF.

This clonotype was observed a handful of times. The rearrangement links TRBV4-3 to TRBJ2-4; a possible D gene is TRBD2 (6 bases). Trimming pared 3 bases from V and 4 bases from J, leaving 16 bases between. CDR1 and CDR2 from the germline V gene are LGHNA and YSLEER. CDR3 length: 16 amino acids. The CDR3 DNA reads as TGCGCCAGCAGCCATGGGATCGCCGGGACTAAAAACATTCAGTACTTC. The encoded protein is CASSHGIAGTKNIQYF.